A single sample is the source of the 8 T cell receptor beta chains below, sequenced in a study of T cells in Graves' hyperthyroidism and ophthalmopathy. Regions amplified from RNA transcripts were the TCR beta CDR3 regions. The TCR CDR3 first-round RT-PCR relied on the HTBI primer set. TCRdb fed the multiplex PCR reads into MiXCR, producing one record per CDR3 protein. Found here are approximately 600,000 distinct CDR3 sequences, around 20% of them singletons; the top ten hold roughly a third. The material sequenced was blood. Every receptor here comes from a man younger than 45 with Graves' ophthalmopathy.

This clonotype came up a few times. The J gene is TRBJ1-5, the V gene TRBV5-6; no definite D call. In germline, CDR1 is SGHDT, CDR2 YYEEEE. This CDR3 is 12 amino acids long. The germline V and J ends were trimmed by 4 bases and 5 bases, with 7 bases remaining between them. CDR3 residues: CASSRDHQPQHF. For the CDR3, the DNA is TGTGCCAGCAGCCGTGACCATCAGCCCCAGCATTTT.

This clonotype showed up just once. This sequence joins TRBV7-6 and TRBJ2-6; D unclear. Germline CDR1 and CDR2: SGHVS and FNYEAQ. The CDR3 consists of 16 residues. Trimming removed 1 base from V and 0 bases from J, with 7 bases in between. The CDR3: CASSLVDHSGANVLTF. For the CDR3, the DNA is TGTGCCAGCAGCTTAGTAGATCACTCTGGGGCCAACGTCCTGACTTTC.

The V gene is TRBV28, the J gene TRBJ2-1; D remains ambiguous. The CDR3 is made up of 12 amino acids. Trimming stripped 3 bases from V and 7 bases from J, with 7 bases between. Per germline, CDR1 MDHEN and CDR2 SYDVKM. Here the CDR3 reads CASSLSMNEQFF. CDR3 in DNA: TGTGCCAGCAGTTTGAGTATGAATGAGCAGTTCTTC.

The chain uses TRBV18 and TRBJ2-7, with D tentatively TRBD2 (5 bases). Deletions cut 5 bases from V and 2 bases from J, with 13 bases between. The CDR3 is 14 amino acids. The germline CDR1 and CDR2 sequences are KGHSH and LQKENI. The CDR3 is CASSKGDVAYEQYF. The CDR3 nucleotides are TGTGCCAGCTCAAAGGGAGACGTTGCCTACGAGCAGTACTTC.

Ten or more counts support this clonotype. The chain uses TRBV11-2 and TRBJ2-2, with D perhaps matching TRBD2 (5 bases). V lost 5 bases and J lost 3, with 13 bases in between. The germline V gene encodes CDR1 SGHAT and CDR2 FQNNGV. The CDR3 is 15 amino acids. The CDR3 DNA sequence: TGTGCCAGCAGCCTCTACACAGCGGACACCGGGGAGCTGTTTTTT. Translation: CASSLYTADTGELFF.

This clonotype turned up a few times. The chain couples TRBV19 to TRBJ2-7, with TRBD1 matching over 9 bases. From germline, CDR1 is LNHDA and CDR2 SQIVND (reference sequence). Trimming removed 5 bases from V and 4 bases from J; junction bases left unmatched: 6. This CDR3 comprises 14 residues. The CDR3 is CASSPWDREYEQYF. CDR3 nucleotide sequence: TGTGCCAGTAGTCCGTGGGACAGGGAGTACGAGCAGTACTTC.

This clonotype has a count of ten or more. The chain has TRBV12-3 or TRBV12-4 and TRBJ1-1, with no clear D. CDR3 length equals 13 residues. Trimming stripped 3 bases from V and 5 bases from J, with 10 bases between. The CDR3 nucleotides are TGTGCCAGCAGTTTTGGTCGGGTGACTGAAGCTTTCTTT. Amino acid sequence: CASSFGRVTEAFF.

As to this clonotype: It may be a read error: a sequence one base away is much more abundant. V usage is TRBV12-3 or TRBV12-4 and J usage is TRBJ1-1; 8 bases fit TRBD1. CDR3 size: 15 residues. CDR3 protein: CASTAQGAMRTETFF. The CDR3 DNA reads TGTGCCAGCACCGCCCAGGGGGCGATGCGGACTGAAACTTTCTTT.